Each of the 5 T cell receptor beta chains below was sequenced from the same sample in a study of blood T cell repertoires in COVID-19. The repertoire was sequenced with immunoSEQ multiplex PCR; TCRdb's copy has only in-frame clones and lacks some. Here the sample spans 350,000 to 450,000 clones, approximately 89% being singletons. Sequences were obtained from PBMCs or T cells enriched from blood (not recorded which). All receptors derive from a middle-aged woman who had been exposed to COVID-19.

V usage is TRBV11-1 and J usage is TRBJ1-2; TRBD1 matches at 8 bases. CDR1 is SGHAT and CDR2 is FQDESV in the germline V gene (reference sequence). The CDR3 spans 15 residues. The junction had 7 bases not matched to a gene; V was cut back by 4 bases and J by 3 bases. DNA of the CDR3: TGTGCCAGCAGCTCGGACCGGACAGGGCACTATGGCTACACCTTC. This gives the protein CASSSDRTGHYGYTF. Full variable domain (outside the CDR3, taken from reference TRBV11-1 and TRBJ1-2): EAEVAQSPRYKITEKSQAVAFWCDPISGHATLYWYRQILGQGPELLVQFQDESVVDDSQLPKDRFSAERLKGVDSTLKIQPAELGDSAMYLCASSSDRTGHYGYTFGSGTRLTVV.

Here the CDR3 reads CASTKAGGAYNEQFF. The CDR3 DNA is TGTGCCAGCACCAAAGCCGGGGGGGCCTACAATGAGCAGTTCTTC. The rearrangement links TRBV7-9 to TRBJ2-1; 8 positions agree with TRBD2. With 7 bases clipped from V and 2 bases from J, the junction kept 7 bases outside the gene matches. This CDR3 region has 15 residues. Looked up from germline, CDR1 is SEHNR and CDR2 is FQNEAQ (reference sequence). Full variable domain (rest looked up from reference TRBV7-9 and TRBJ2-1): DTGVSQNPRHKITKRGQNVTFRCDPISEHNRLYWYRQTLGQGPEFLTYFQNEAQLEKSRLLSDRFSAERPKGSFSTLEIQRTEQGDSAMYLCASTKAGGAYNEQFFGPGTRLTVL.

This chain joins TRBV18 and TRBJ1-1; D ambiguous. Germline V CDR1 and CDR2: KGHSH, LQKENI. The CDR3 is made up of 12 amino acids. Trimming removed 11 bases from V and 3 bases from J, with 13 bases in between. DNA of the CDR3: TGTGCCTCCGAACAGAAACACACTGAAGCTTTCTTT. Translated: CASEQKHTEAFF.

The chain links TRBV5-6 to TRBJ2-5; 7 positions agree with TRBD2. The CDR3 consists of 14 residues. Germline CDR1 and CDR2: SGHDT and YYEEEE. V dropped 3 bases and J dropped 5; count of bases not matched to a gene: 7. As DNA, the CDR3 is TGTGCCAGCAGCTACTCTAGCGGCACGGAGACCCAGTACTTC. As protein: CASSYSSGTETQYF.

The chain joins TRBV5-6 to TRBJ1-5, with D possibly matching TRBD1 (5 bases). Germline V gives CDR1 SGHDT, CDR2 YYEEEE. The CDR3 totals 15 residues. V lost 2 bases and J 7 bases, leaving 16 bases between the germline ends. The CDR3 protein is CASSLSGGARQPQHF. The CDR3 DNA follows: TGTGCCAGCAGCTTATCAGGCGGGGCGCGCCAGCCCCAGCATTTT.